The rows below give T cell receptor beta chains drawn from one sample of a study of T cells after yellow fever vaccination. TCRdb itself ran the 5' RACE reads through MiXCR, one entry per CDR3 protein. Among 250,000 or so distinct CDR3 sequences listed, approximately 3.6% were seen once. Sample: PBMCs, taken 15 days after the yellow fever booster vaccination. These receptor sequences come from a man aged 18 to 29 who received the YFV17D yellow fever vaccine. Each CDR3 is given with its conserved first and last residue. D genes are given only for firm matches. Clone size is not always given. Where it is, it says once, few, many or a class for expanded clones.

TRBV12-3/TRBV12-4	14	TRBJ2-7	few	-	CATTTGIHSYEQYF	TGTGCCACAACTACCGGGATCCACTCCTACGAGCAGTACTTC
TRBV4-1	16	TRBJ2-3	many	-	CASSPSDWFSTDTQYF	TGCGCCAGCAGCCCTTCGGACTGGTTTAGCACAGATACGCAGTATTTT
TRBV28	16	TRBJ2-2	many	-	CASSFAAGEGTGELFF	TGTGCCAGCAGTTTTGCGGCAGGGGAAGGAACCGGGGAGCTGTTTTTT
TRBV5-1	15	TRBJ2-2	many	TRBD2	CASSYSGGRTGELFF	TGCGCCAGCAGTTATAGCGGGGGACGAACCGGGGAGCTGTTTTTT
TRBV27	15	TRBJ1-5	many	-	CASSLQGVRNQPQHF	TGTGCCAGCAGTTTACAAGGGGTACGGAATCAGCCCCAGCATTTT
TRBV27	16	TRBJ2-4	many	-	CASSLSQGGPIDIQYF	TGTGCCAGCAGTTTATCCCAGGGGGGTCCTATAGACATTCAGTACTTC
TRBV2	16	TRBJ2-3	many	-	CASSEGRAISTDTQYF	TGTGCCAGCAGTGAAGGGAGGGCTATATCAACAGATACGCAGTATTTT
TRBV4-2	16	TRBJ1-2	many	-	CASSQDARAVPYGYTF	TGTGCCAGCAGCCAAGATGCCCGGGCGGTCCCCTATGGCTACACCTTC
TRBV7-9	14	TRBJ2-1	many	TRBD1	CASSLVDRVDEQFF	TGTGCCAGCAGCTTAGTGGACAGGGTGGATGAGCAGTTCTTC
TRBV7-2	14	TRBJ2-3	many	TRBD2	CASSLNSGGDTQYF	TGTGCCAGCAGCTTAAATAGCGGGGGGGATACGCAGTATTTT
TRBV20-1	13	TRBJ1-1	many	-	CSASLGSNTEAFF	TGCAGTGCTAGCTTGGGGAGTAACACTGAAGCTTTCTTT
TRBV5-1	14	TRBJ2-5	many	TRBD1	CASSLGTGSETQYF	TGCGCCAGCAGCTTGGGGACAGGGTCAGAGACCCAGTACTTC
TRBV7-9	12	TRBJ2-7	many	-	CASSLSYEEQYF	TGTGCCAGCAGCTTAAGCTACGAGGAGCAGTACTTC
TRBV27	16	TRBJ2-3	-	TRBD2	CASSTLSGGSTDTQYF	TGTGCCAGCAGCACTCTCAGCGGGGGTAGCACAGATACGCAGTATTTT
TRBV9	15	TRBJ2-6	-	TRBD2	CASSPRGTGANVLTF	TGTGCCAGCAGCCCGCGGGGGACTGGGGCCAACGTCCTGACTTTC
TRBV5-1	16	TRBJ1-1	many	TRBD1	CASSLVTGVRNTEAFF	TGCGCCAGCAGCTTGGTAACAGGGGTCCGGAACACTGAAGCTTTCTTT
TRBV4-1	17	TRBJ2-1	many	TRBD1	CASSQDLGQGVSNEQFF	TGCGCCAGCAGCCAAGATCTGGGACAGGGAGTTAGTAATGAGCAGTTCTTC
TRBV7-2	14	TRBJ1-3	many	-	CASSLGFGVNTIYF	TGTGCCAGCAGCTTGGGCTTCGGGGTAAACACCATATATTTT
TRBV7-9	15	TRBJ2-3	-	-	CASSLRHRVTDTQYF	TGTGCCAGCAGCTTAAGGCACAGGGTTACAGATACGCAGTATTTT
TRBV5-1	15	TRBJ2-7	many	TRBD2	CASSTQRGAAAEQYF	TGCGCCAGCAGCACGCAGCGGGGGGCAGCAGCCGAGCAGTACTTC
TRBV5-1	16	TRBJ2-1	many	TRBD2	CASSLNLAGTYNEQFF	TGCGCCAGCAGCTTGAACCTAGCGGGCACCTACAATGAGCAGTTCTTC
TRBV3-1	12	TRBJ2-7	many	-	CASSQDYSGQYF	TGTGCCAGCAGCCAAGATTACTCCGGGCAGTACTTC
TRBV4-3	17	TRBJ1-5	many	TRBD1	CASSQDHRGGAGQPQHF	TGCGCCAGCAGCCAAGATCACAGGGGAGGGGCGGGTCAGCCCCAGCATTTT
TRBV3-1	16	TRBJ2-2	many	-	CASSFTPGHNTGELFF	TGTGCCAGCAGTTTTACTCCAGGGCACAACACCGGGGAGCTGTTTTTT
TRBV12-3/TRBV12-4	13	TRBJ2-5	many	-	CASSLEAQETQYF	TGTGCCAGCAGTTTGGAGGCCCAAGAGACCCAGTACTTC
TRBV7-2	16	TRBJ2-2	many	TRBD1	CASSLSFPGGTGELFF	TGTGCCAGCAGCTTATCGTTCCCAGGGGGAACCGGGGAGCTGTTTTTT
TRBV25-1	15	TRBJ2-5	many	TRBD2	CASSELAGGRETQYF	TGTGCCAGCAGTGAACTAGCGGGGGGCCGAGAGACCCAGTACTTC
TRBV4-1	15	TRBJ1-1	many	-	CASSQDQADNTEAFF	TGCGCCAGCAGCCAAGATCAGGCCGACAACACTGAAGCTTTCTTT